This T cell receptor beta chain was sequenced during a study of blood T cells in healthy people across ages. A second PCR of 7 to 11 cycles used a sample-barcoded 5' primer and a J-beta primer mix. MiXCR was run by TCRdb on the 5' RACE reads, yielding one entry per CDR3 protein. Of roughly 800,000 distinct CDR3 sequences in the sample, about 62% were seen once. Regarding this clonotype: Being one base from a much bigger clone, this may be a read error.

In germline, CDR1 is MNHEY, CDR2 SVGAGI. Trimming took 2 bases from V and 11 from J, leaving 27 bases between them. This CDR3 spans 17 amino acids. Sequencing was done on a sample of blood. The TCR comes from a man between 25 and 39 years old in good health. The V and J genes are TRBV6-5 and TRBJ2-5; D remains unclear. As DNA, the CDR3 is TGTGCCAGCAGTTACAACGGGTTTTCTGCGAATGTCAAGGAGCAGTACTTC. This encodes CASSYNGFSANVKEQYF.